The 24 T cell receptor beta chains below were found in one sample sequenced in a study of CD8 T cells in Susac syndrome (dated by TCRdb to about 2019). Receptor amplification or capture employed the immunoSEQ multiplex PCR assay. RNA was extracted with the RNeasy kit and 0.5 to 1 ug was reverse transcribed using random hexamers. The public reads were run again by TCRdb, first through fastp at Q25 and then through MiXCR, and only productive beta chains were kept. Rows with one shared CDR3 protein collapse into an entry with the most common genes and DNA. The table for this sample lists approximately 70,000 distinct CDR3 sequences; 96% of them were counted only once. Clones ranked in the top ten supply approximately 0.1% of the sample. Sequencing was carried out using CD4+ T cells from PBMCs. The receptor set was obtained from a human donor with multiple sclerosis.

The chain couples TRBV7-2 to TRBJ2-2; no clear D gene. The CDR3 is 13 residues long. V was clipped by 7 bases and J by 2 bases, with 8 bases between them. Germline lookup yields CDR1 SGHTA and CDR2 FQGNSA. CDR3 region: CASTFKNTGELFF. As DNA, the CDR3 is TGTGCCAGCACATTCAAAAACACCGGGGAGCTGTTTTTT. Full variable domain (missing parts from reference TRBV7-2 and TRBJ2-2): GAGVSQSPSNKVTEKGKDVELRCDPISGHTALYWYRQSLGQGLEFLIYFQGNSAPDKSGLPSDRFSAERTGGSVSTLTIQRTQQEDSAVYLCASTFKNTGELFFGEGSRLTVL.

The chain uses TRBV7-8 and TRBJ2-5; D is uncertain. The CDR3 contains 15 residues. CDR1 and CDR2 (germline): SGHVS, FQNEAQ. The V gene lost 3 bases and the J gene lost 2 bases, with 13 bases spanning the gap. Here the CDR3 reads CASSLLAFDQETQYF. The CDR3 bases are TGTGCCAGCAGCTTGTTGGCATTCGATCAAGAGACCCAGTACTTC.

This chain uses TRBV5-1 with TRBJ2-6; 8 bases map to TRBD1. With 3 bases clipped from V and 0 bases from J, the junction kept 8 bases outside the gene matches. The CDR3 is 18 amino acids. Germline loops: CDR1 SGHRS, CDR2 YFSETQ. Here the CDR3 reads CASSWGWTGTSGANVLTF. CDR3 DNA sequence: TGCGCCAGCAGCTGGGGGTGGACAGGGACCTCTGGGGCCAACGTCCTGACTTTC.

CDR3 nucleotide sequence: TGTGCCAGCAGTTACTCGGGCAGTTGGAATTCACCCCTCCACTTT. As protein: CASSYSGSWNSPLHF. The chain uses TRBV6-5 and TRBJ1-6; unclear D gene. Looked up from germline, CDR1 is MNHEY and CDR2 is SVGAGI. Trimming removed 0 bases from V and 7 bases from J, with 10 bases in between. This CDR3 has 15 amino acids.

The CDR3 is CASSERHMPEAFF. CDR3 nucleotide sequence: TGTGCCAGCAGTGAAAGACACATGCCTGAAGCTTTCTTT. This rearrangement joins TRBV6-1 to TRBJ1-1, with no clear D. CDR1 is MNHNS, CDR2 SASEGT, per germline. The length of the CDR3 is 13 residues. Trimming pared 2 bases from V and 6 bases from J, leaving 10 bases between.

This clonotype has more than one count but fewer than ten. V and J are TRBV6-6 and TRBJ2-1; the D gene is possibly TRBD2 (6 bases). Trimming took 7 bases from V and 0 from J, leaving 13 bases between them. CDR3 length: 15 residues. Per the germline V gene, CDR1 is MNHNY and CDR2 is SVGAGI (reference sequence). The CDR3 loop reads CASNKDGSSYNEQFF. The CDR3 DNA reads TGTGCCAGCAATAAAGACGGGAGCTCCTACAATGAGCAGTTCTTC.

The chain recombines TRBV5-1 with TRBJ2-1; a weak D match, TRBD2 (5 bases). CDR1 SGHRS and CDR2 YFSETQ come from the germline V gene. The CDR3 spans 15 residues. The V gene lost 0 bases and the J gene lost 5 bases, with 12 bases spanning the gap. As DNA, the CDR3 is TGCGCCAGCAGCTTGGACGCGAGGGCTAACAATGAGCAGTTCTTC. Its translation is CASSLDARANNEQFF.

The chain uses TRBV3-1 and TRBJ2-5; D gene unclear. With 1 base removed from V and 4 bases from J, the gap between germline ends came to 16 bases. Germline values: CDR1 LGHDT, CDR2 YNNKEL (reference sequence). The CDR3 has 16 residues. For the CDR3, the DNA is TGTGCCAGCAGCCAAGGGGGTGGGCCCACGAGAGAGACCCAGTACTTC. Protein sequence: CASSQGGGPTRETQYF.

This clonotype was seen more than once but under ten times. The V call is TRBV7-2, the J call TRBJ2-5; D is possibly TRBD2 (5 bases). The V end lost 0 bases, the J end lost 0 bases, and 8 bases lay between the germline ends. CDR1 and CDR2 (germline): SGHTA, FQGNSA. The CDR3 sequence is 15 residues long. This CDR3 reads CASSLARGYQETQYF. The CDR3 DNA reads TGTGCCAGCAGCTTAGCCCGCGGGTACCAAGAGACCCAGTACTTC.

CDR3 in DNA: TGTGCCAGTAAGAGGGGGCGGACAGATACGCAGTATTTT. It codes for CASKRGRTDTQYF. The V gene is TRBV19, the J gene TRBJ2-3; TRBD1 aligns across 7 bases. After removal of 7 bases from V and 3 bases from J, the junction contained 4 bases not matched to a gene. The CDR3 sequence is 13 residues long. CDR1 and CDR2 (germline): LNHDA, SQIVND (reference sequence).

The rearrangement uses TRBV5-4 and TRBJ2-1; 7 nucleotides line up with TRBD1. Germline CDR1 and CDR2: SGHNT and YYREEE (reference sequence). The CDR3 runs to 15 residues. The V segment lost 5 bases and the J segment 7 bases; nucleotides outside the gene matches: 12. CDR3 in DNA: TGTGCCAGCAGTAAGACAGGGAGATTGGGGAATGAGCAGTTCTTC. It translates to CASSKTGRLGNEQFF.

This clonotype has a handful of counts. The V call is TRBV3-1, the J call TRBJ2-7; TRBD2 is a possible D gene (6 bases). Trimming removed 3 bases from V and 5 bases from J, with 14 bases in between. This CDR3 is built from 14 residues. The germline gives CDR1 LGHDT, CDR2 YNNKEL (reference sequence). The CDR3 bases are TGTGCCAGCAGCCATGCGGGGTCGGACGACGAGCAGTACTTC. It translates to CASSHAGSDDEQYF.

DNA of the CDR3: TGTGCCTGGAGAAGGGGCACGAGGAATTCACCCCTCCACTTT. Translation: CAWRRGTRNSPLHF. The chain combines TRBV30 with TRBJ1-6; a possible D gene is TRBD1 (5 bases). Trimming removed 3 bases from V and 7 bases from J, with 13 bases in between. CDR1 and CDR2 (germline): GTSNPN, SVGIG (reference sequence). The length of the CDR3 is 14 residues.

The CDR3 nucleotides read TGTGCCAGCACCCGGGGGGGCAGAACAGATACGCAGTATTTT. Translation: CASTRGGRTDTQYF. The chain couples TRBV9 to TRBJ2-3; TRBD2 matches 8 bases. The CDR3 extends over 14 amino acids. Germline CDR1 is SGDLS and CDR2 is YYNGEE. V lost 6 bases, J lost 3 bases, and 6 bases stayed unmatched.

The chain uses TRBV12-3 or TRBV12-4 and TRBJ1-4, with 8 nucleotides matching TRBD1. The CDR3 loop spans 14 amino acids. After removal of 4 bases from V and 4 bases from J, the junction contained 2 bases not matched to a gene. The CDR3 region has the DNA TGTGCCAGCAGTTCACAGGGGGTTAATGAAAAACTGTTTTTT. The encoded protein is CASSSQGVNEKLFF.

This clonotype was recorded once. The CDR3 loop reads CASSVTSYNEQFF. CDR3 sequence (DNA): TGTGCCAGCAGTGTCACATCCTACAATGAGCAGTTCTTC. V gene TRBV12-3 or TRBV12-4 combines with J gene TRBJ2-1; no reliable D call. The V end lost 5 bases, the J end lost 1 base, and 6 bases lay between the germline ends. There are 13 residues in the CDR3.

This rearrangement joins TRBV25-1 to TRBJ2-3; a possible D gene is TRBD1 (5 bases). The CDR3 loop spans 14 amino acids. Trimming stripped 3 bases from V and 7 bases from J, with 14 bases between. Germline-derived CDR1 and CDR2 are MGHDK and SYGVNS. The CDR3 reads CASSEVGRVNTQYF. In nucleotides, the CDR3 is TGTGCCAGCAGTGAGGTTGGCAGGGTAAATACGCAGTATTTT.

The gene calls are TRBV6-2 or TRBV6-3 and TRBJ2-5; no clear D. CDR3 length: 10 amino acids. V shed 7 bases and J shed 5 bases, with 5 bases lying between them. The V gene's germline CDR1 is MNHEY and CDR2 SVGEGT. The DNA of the CDR3 is TGTGCCAGCAAAGCGGAGACCCAGTACTTC. Translating gives CASKAETQYF.

This chain uses TRBV24-1 with TRBJ2-5, with D uncertain. This CDR3 has 14 residues. The V end was cut by 2 bases, the J end by 2 bases, with 8 bases between. Germline V gene lookup returns CDR1 KGHDR and CDR2 SFDVKD. The CDR3 region has the DNA TGTGCCACCAGTGATTCTTGGCTGCAAGAGACCCAGTACTTC. Translation: CATSDSWLQETQYF.

This clonotype was picked up one time. The chain carries TRBV5-1 and TRBJ2-2, with D possibly TRBD2 on 6 matching bases. V lost 2 bases and J lost 3, with 8 bases in between. Per the germline V gene, CDR1 is SGHRS and CDR2 is YFSETQ. The CDR3 spans 14 residues. CDR3 in amino acids: CASSLSGYTGELFF. For the CDR3, the DNA is TGCGCCAGCAGCTTAAGCGGGTACACCGGGGAGCTGTTTTTT.

The chain uses TRBV5-6 and TRBJ1-2; D gene uncertain. In germline, CDR1 is SGHDT, CDR2 YYEEEE. The germline V and J ends were trimmed by 0 bases and 10 bases, with 10 bases remaining between them. The CDR3 sequence is 12 residues long. The DNA for the CDR3 is TGTGCCAGCAGCTTGGTGGGTCGGAACTACACCTTC. Translated, it gives CASSLVGRNYTF.

This chain uses TRBV20-1 with TRBJ1-2; a possible D gene is TRBD1 (5 bases). Germline V CDR1 and CDR2: DFQATT, SNEGSKA (reference sequence). The germline V and J ends were trimmed by 0 bases and 6 bases, with 14 bases remaining between them. CDR3 length equals 14 residues. The DNA of the CDR3 is TGCAGTGCTAGAGAGGGGGGGGATTGGGATGGCTACACCTTC. This sequence encodes CSAREGGDWDGYTF.

DNA of the CDR3: TGCGCCAGCAGCTTTGATGGGGACGGTTATACGCAGTATTTT. It translates to CASSFDGDGYTQYF. V usage is TRBV5-1 and J usage is TRBJ2-3, with D perhaps being TRBD1 or TRBD2 (5 bases each). V was shortened by 2 bases and J by 7 bases, with 14 bases between the two germline ends. The CDR3 has 14 residues. Looked up from germline, CDR1 is SGHRS and CDR2 is YFSETQ.

The rearrangement joins TRBV29-1 to TRBJ2-7; a weak D match, TRBD1 (5 bases). The CDR3 has 11 amino acids. Trimming pared 6 bases from V and 3 bases from J, leaving 9 bases between. Looked up from germline, CDR1 is SQVTM and CDR2 is ANQGSEA. The CDR3 region is CSVVQVYEQYF. CDR3 DNA: TGCAGCGTCGTACAGGTCTACGAGCAGTACTTC.